Sequencing of this T cell receptor beta chain was carried out in a study of human T cells and chemical hapten exposure. Study background: Patch testing placed 0.01% DPC on the upper back, with readings at 6 days.

In the authors' methods: Across samples, TCR counts had a median of roughly 98,000 and ranged from 23,224 to 690,600. TCRdb reanalysed the RACE reads using MiXCR and keeps one entry per CDR3 protein. The V and J calls come from TCRdb's annotation, not from the publication. The repertoire holds roughly 40,000 distinct CDR3 sequences, with over 9.5% as singletons. Time point: patch test 3, about 24 weeks after DPC sensitization. Treatment noted: therapeutic diphenylcyclopropenone sensitization with weekly scalp DPC. Whole blood, unfractionated, served as the material for total RNA extraction. This clonotype appeared many times. Its antigen is not known. The V end was cut by 0 bases, the J end by 0 bases, with 5 bases between. This CDR3 is 14 amino acids long. In germline, CDR1 is SGHVS, CDR2 FQNEAQ. Study conclusions and caveats: PT1 expanded TCR counts correlated positively with patch test score.

The sequencing used whole blood, collected in connection with sensitization to the hapten diphenylcyclopropenone (DPC). This chain joins TRBV7-8 and TRBJ1-1; D unclear. The TCR was taken from a woman aged 40 to 50 with alopecia areata. Some clones in this sample may be carry-over from other donors' samples. The CDR3, as DNA: TGTGCCAGCAGCTTAGCGGGAGTGAACACTGAAGCTTTCTTT. Its protein product is CASSLAGVNTEAFF.